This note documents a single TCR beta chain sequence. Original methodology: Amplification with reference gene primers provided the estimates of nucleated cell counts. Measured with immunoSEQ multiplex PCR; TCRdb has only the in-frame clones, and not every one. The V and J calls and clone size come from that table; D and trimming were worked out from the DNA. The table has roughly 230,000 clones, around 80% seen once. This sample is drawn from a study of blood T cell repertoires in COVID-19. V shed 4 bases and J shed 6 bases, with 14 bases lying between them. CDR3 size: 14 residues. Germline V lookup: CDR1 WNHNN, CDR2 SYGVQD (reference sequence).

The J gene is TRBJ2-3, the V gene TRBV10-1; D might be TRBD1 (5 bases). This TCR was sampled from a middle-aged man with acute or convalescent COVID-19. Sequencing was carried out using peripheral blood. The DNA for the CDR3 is TGCGCCAGCAGTGGGGGCCGAGGATGGGATACGCAGTATTTT. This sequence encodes CASSGGRGWDTQYF.